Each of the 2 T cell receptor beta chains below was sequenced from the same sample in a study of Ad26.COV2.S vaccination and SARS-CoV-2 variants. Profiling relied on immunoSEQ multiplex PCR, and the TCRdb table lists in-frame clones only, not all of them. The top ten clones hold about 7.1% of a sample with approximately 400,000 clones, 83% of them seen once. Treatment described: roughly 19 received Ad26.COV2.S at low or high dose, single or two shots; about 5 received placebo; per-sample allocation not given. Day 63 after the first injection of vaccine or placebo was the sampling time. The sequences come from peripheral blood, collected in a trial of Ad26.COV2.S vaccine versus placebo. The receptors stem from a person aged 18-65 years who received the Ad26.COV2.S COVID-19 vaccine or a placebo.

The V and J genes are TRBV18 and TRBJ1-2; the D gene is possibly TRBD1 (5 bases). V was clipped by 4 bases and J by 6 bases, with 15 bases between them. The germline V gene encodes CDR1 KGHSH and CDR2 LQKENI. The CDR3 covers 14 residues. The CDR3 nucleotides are TGTGCCAGCTCACGCGGCGGGGCGGCGAATGGCTACACCTTC. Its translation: CASSRGGAANGYTF.

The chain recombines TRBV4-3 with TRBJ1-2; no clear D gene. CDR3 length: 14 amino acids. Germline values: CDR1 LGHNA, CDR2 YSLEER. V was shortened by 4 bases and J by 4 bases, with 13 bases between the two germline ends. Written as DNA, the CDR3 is TGCGCCAGCAGCCCTGGCGGAGGCTCCTATGGCTACACCTTC. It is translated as CASSPGGGSYGYTF.